The 27 T cell receptor beta chains reported below all come from one sample, sequenced in a study of shared clonotypes between healthy human individuals. Positively selected for CCR7, the CD45RO-negative cells used as naive CD8 cells excluded terminally differentiated effector memory CD45RA+ cells. Data came from immunoSEQ multiplex PCR; TCRdb stores just in-frame clones and leaves some out. The table has 750,000 to 1,000,000 clones, 90% to 95% seen once; the top ten hold less than 25%. Sequencing was performed on naive CD8+ T cells sorted from blood. The receptors here all came from a young man in good health.

The V gene is TRBV15, the J gene TRBJ1-1; tentative D call: TRBD1 (6 bases). V dropped 5 bases and J dropped 4 bases, with 14 bases sitting between them. This CDR3 is 14 amino acids long. The germline CDR1 and CDR2 sequences are LNHNV and YYDKDF (reference sequence). The CDR3 DNA sequence: TGTGCCACCAGCGGAGCAGGGGTGGGCACTGAAGCTTTCTTT. Translated, it gives CATSGAGVGTEAFF.

This sequence joins TRBV6-5 and TRBJ2-1, with D maybe TRBD2 (6 bases). CDR1 MNHEY and CDR2 SVGAGI come from the germline V gene. This CDR3 region has 14 residues. Trimming pared 6 bases from V and 5 bases from J, leaving 14 bases between. CDR3 nucleotides: TGTGCCAGCAGACCTACTAGCACCCACAATGAGCAGTTCTTC. Protein: CASRPTSTHNEQFF.

This chain connects TRBV27 to TRBJ1-5; D might be TRBD1 (5 bases). Germline V gene sequence: CDR1 MNHEY, CDR2 SMNVEV (reference sequence). V gave up 8 bases and J gave up 3 bases, with 14 bases separating them. The CDR3 is 14 residues long. As DNA, the CDR3 is TGTGCCAGCGCGGATGGGGGTCACAATCAGCCCCAGCATTTT. It specifies CASADGGHNQPQHF.

The V gene is TRBV7-6, the J gene TRBJ2-7; 8 nucleotides agree with TRBD1. J was trimmed by 0 bases and V by 4 bases; bases with no gene match: 8. The CDR3 contains 16 residues. Germline CDR1 is SGHVS and CDR2 is FNYEAQ. In DNA, the CDR3 is TGTGCCAGCAGCTCCCGGACAGGGCTGAGCTCCTACGAGCAGTACTTC. It is translated as CASSSRTGLSSYEQYF.

J is TRBJ1-5 and V is TRBV28, with 10 positions matching TRBD1. Germline assignment: CDR1 MDHEN and CDR2 SYDVKM. This CDR3 region has 16 residues. Unmatched junction bases numbered 7, after V lost 3 bases and J lost 5 bases. The CDR3 spells CASSFSGTGVYQPQHF. The CDR3 bases are TGTGCCAGCAGTTTTTCCGGGACAGGGGTTTATCAGCCCCAGCATTTT.

The V and J genes are TRBV11-3 and TRBJ2-7, with 10 bases fitting TRBD1. With 6 bases clipped from V and 3 bases from J, the junction kept 8 bases outside the gene matches. Per the germline V gene, CDR1 is SGHNT and CDR2 is YENEEA. The CDR3 covers 15 residues. Here the CDR3 reads CASSSAGTGDYEQYF. The DNA for the CDR3 is TGTGCCAGCAGTTCAGCGGGGACAGGGGACTACGAGCAGTACTTC.

A note on this clone: An end of the junction does not agree with germline; a read error may underlie this. V is TRBV11-2 and J is TRBJ2-1, with D unresolved. The germline V gene encodes CDR1 SGHAT and CDR2 FQNNGV. The CDR3 runs 14 residues. The CDR3 sequence is CASSSLASATKSVF. For the CDR3, the DNA is TGTGCCAGCAGCTCTTTGGCTTCAGCTACAAAGTCGGTCTTC.

The CDR3 is CASRPDGSHEQYF. The CDR3 DNA reads TGTGCCAGCAGGCCCGATGGGAGCCACGAGCAGTACTTC. The chain couples TRBV28 to TRBJ2-7; D might be TRBD2 (5 bases). The CDR3 loop spans 13 amino acids. Germline CDR1 and CDR2: MDHEN and SYDVKM. V was trimmed by 6 bases and J by 5 bases, leaving 14 bases between them.

CDR3 region: CASNQEQGDGTDTQYF. The CDR3 DNA reads TGTGCCAGCAACCAAGAACAGGGGGATGGCACAGATACGCAGTATTTT. The J gene is TRBJ2-3, the V gene TRBV7-9; 8 nucleotides align to TRBD1. The CDR3 is 16 residues long. V trimming: 7 bases; J trimming: 1 base; junction bases outside the gene matches: 10. Germline loops: CDR1 SEHNR, CDR2 FQNEAQ (reference sequence).

CDR3 protein: CASSLEGSGLPADTQYF. The CDR3 DNA reads as TGTGCCAGCAGCTTGGAGGGTAGCGGCCTCCCGGCAGATACGCAGTATTTT. V usage is TRBV5-4 and J usage is TRBJ2-3, with D possibly TRBD2 on 6 matching bases. Germline V gives CDR1 SGHNT, CDR2 YYREEE (reference sequence). Trimming shortened V by 0 bases and J by 4 bases, and 18 bases separated the two germline ends. This CDR3 has 17 residues.

This chain connects TRBV14 to TRBJ2-1; 11 bases are shared with TRBD2. From germline, CDR1 is SGHDN and CDR2 FVKESK. Germline trimming cut 2 bases from V and 0 bases from J; bases unmatched to any gene: 9. The CDR3 spans 19 residues. CDR3 residues: CASSQSGLAGMNSYNEQFF. DNA of the CDR3: TGTGCCAGCAGCCAAAGCGGACTAGCGGGTATGAACTCCTACAATGAGCAGTTCTTC.

This clone was found once. This rearrangement joins TRBV6-1 to TRBJ2-3; 13 positions agree with TRBD2. V was clipped by 0 bases and J by 3 bases; unmatched bases: 6. CDR1 MNHNS and CDR2 SASEGT come from the germline V gene. The CDR3 contains 18 residues. CDR3 DNA: TGTGCCAGCAGTGAAGCCCTGGGACTAGCGGGATATACAGATACGCAGTATTTT. Translated: CASSEALGLAGYTDTQYF.

This rearrangement joins TRBV7-8 to TRBJ2-2, with D possibly TRBD2 on 6 matching bases. The CDR3 consists of 14 residues. Per germline, CDR1 SGHVS and CDR2 FQNEAQ. Trimming stripped 5 bases from V and 9 bases from J, with 16 bases between. CDR3: CASSDPGVFRELFF. The CDR3 nucleotides read TGTGCCAGCAGCGATCCGGGGGTGTTTCGGGAGCTGTTTTTT. Using reference TRBV7-8 and TRBJ2-2 for the parts outside the CDR3, the full variable domain is GAGVSQSPRYKVAKRGQDVALRCDPISGHVSLFWYQQALGQGPEFLTYFQNEAQLDKSGLPSDRFFAERPEGSVSTLKIQRTQQEDSAVYLCASSDPGVFRELFFGEGSRLTVL.

The V call is TRBV29-1, the J call TRBJ2-7; unclear D gene. This CDR3 contains 12 residues. Looked up from germline, CDR1 is SQVTM and CDR2 is ANQGSEA. V was clipped by 4 bases and J by 1 base, with 8 bases between them. This chain's CDR3 is CSVGSESYEQYF. The CDR3 bases are TGCAGCGTTGGCAGCGAGTCCTACGAGCAGTACTTC.

V and J are TRBV9 and TRBJ2-4; D unclear. V lost 3 bases, J lost 4 bases, and 8 bases lay in between. The germline CDR1 and CDR2 sequences are SGDLS and YYNGEE. The CDR3 extends over 13 amino acids. The CDR3 is CASSGGRKNIQYF. The CDR3 DNA is TGTGCCAGCAGCGGAGGACGGAAAAACATTCAGTACTTC.

The V and J genes are TRBV5-5 and TRBJ2-7; D possibly corresponds to TRBD2 (5 bases). V lost 7 bases and J 3 bases, leaving 17 bases between the germline ends. The CDR3 loop spans 14 amino acids. Germline V gives CDR1 SGHKS, CDR2 YYEKEE (reference sequence). The CDR3 region has the DNA TGTGCCAGCGAGTCAATCCGGGGTTACTACGAGCAGTACTTC. It is translated as CASESIRGYYEQYF.

The chain carries TRBV6-5 and TRBJ2-7; D might be TRBD2 (5 bases). Looked up from germline, CDR1 is MNHEY and CDR2 is SVGAGI. Between the trimmed V and J ends, which lost 6 bases and 4 bases, there was a span of 10 bases. The CDR3 is made up of 12 amino acids. The CDR3: CASSKGVYEQYF. DNA of the CDR3: TGTGCCAGCAGCAAGGGAGTTTACGAGCAGTACTTC.

The chain combines TRBV19 with TRBJ2-7; D unresolved. V was cut by 3 bases and J by 4 bases, with 10 bases left in between. CDR1 is LNHDA and CDR2 is SQIVND in the germline V gene (reference sequence). The CDR3 sequence is 13 residues long. CDR3 residues: CASSILHLYEQYF. The CDR3 region has the DNA TGTGCCAGTAGTATCCTCCACTTATACGAGCAGTACTTC.

The gene calls are TRBV10-3 and TRBJ2-2, with 7 positions matching TRBD2. CDR3 size: 17 residues. Germline values: CDR1 ENHRY, CDR2 SYGVKD. V dropped 3 bases and J dropped 0; count of bases not matched to a gene: 7. The CDR3 DNA is TGTGCCATCAGTGATAACGCGGGAGCCTCGAACACCGGGGAGCTGTTTTTT. Protein: CAISDNAGASNTGELFF.

V and J are TRBV7-9 and TRBJ2-1; tentatively, D is TRBD2 (6 bases). Germline-derived CDR1 and CDR2 are SEHNR and FQNEAQ (reference sequence). The CDR3 is made up of 17 amino acids. Trimming took 5 bases from V and 0 from J, leaving 17 bases between them. CDR3 DNA: TGTGCCAGCAGCGCCTGGGGAGTGCGGGACTCCTACAATGAGCAGTTCTTC. This sequence encodes CASSAWGVRDSYNEQFF.

The chain combines TRBV7-3 with TRBJ2-7; TRBD1 matches 7 bases. This CDR3 region has 15 residues. Losses at the gene ends were 1 base for V and 3 bases for J; bases not matched to a gene: 6. Germline V gene sequence: CDR1 SGHTA, CDR2 FQGTGA. CDR3 sequence: CASSLSGDSYYEQYF. Here the CDR3 DNA reads TGTGCCAGCAGCTTAAGTGGGGACAGCTACTACGAGCAGTACTTC. Based on the CDR3 plus reference TRBV7-3 and TRBJ2-7, the full variable domain is GAGVSQTPSNKVTEKGKYVELRCDPISGHTALYWYRQSLGQGPEFLIYFQGTGAADDSGLPNDRFFAVRPEGSVSTLKIQRTERGDSAVYLCASSLSGDSYYEQYFGPGTRLTVT.

The CDR3 DNA reads TGTGCCAGCAGCTTTAAGAACACAGGGGGCGCTGGGGACTATGGCTACACCTTC. Protein sequence: CASSFKNTGGAGDYGYTF. The V gene is TRBV7-6, the J gene TRBJ1-2, with TRBD1 matching over 9 bases. The CDR3 sequence is 18 residues long. Trimming at V came to 3 bases and at J to 3 bases, leaving 14 bases not matched to a gene. Germline lookup yields CDR1 SGHVS and CDR2 FNYEAQ.

The chain uses TRBV25-1 and TRBJ2-3, with TRBD1 matching 8 bases. This CDR3 has 15 amino acids. J gave up 4 bases and V 3 bases, and 6 bases lay outside the gene matches. Germline lookup yields CDR1 MGHDK and CDR2 SYGVNS. In DNA, the CDR3 is TGTGCCAGCAGTGAGTATGGACAGGGACCAGATACGCAGTATTTT. Translating it yields CASSEYGQGPDTQYF.

This clone appeared a single time. The rearrangement joins TRBV27 to TRBJ2-7; the match to TRBD1 covers 7 bases. Germline V CDR1 and CDR2: MNHEY, SMNVEV (reference sequence). The CDR3 consists of 12 residues. V lost 8 bases and J lost 5; bases outside the gene matches: 6. The CDR3 DNA reads TGTGCCAGCGCCAGACAGGGCCACGAGCAGTACTTC. This translates into CASARQGHEQYF.

The V call is TRBV28, the J call TRBJ2-1; perhaps TRBD1 as D (6 bases). Germline assignment: CDR1 MDHEN and CDR2 SYDVKM. V lost 6 bases, J lost 5 bases, and 14 bases lay in between. CDR3 length: 14 amino acids. The CDR3 spells CASSPSTGNNEQFF. As DNA, the CDR3 is TGTGCCAGCAGCCCCTCGACAGGTAACAATGAGCAGTTCTTC.

The rearrangement joins TRBV2 to TRBJ1-2; TRBD1 agrees at 8 bases. V lost 4 bases to trimming and J lost 4 bases; unmatched junction nucleotides: 5. The length of the CDR3 is 14 residues. Germline CDR1 SNHLY, CDR2 FYNNEI. CDR3 nucleotides: TGTGCCAGCAGTGCCCAGGGGGCTGGCTATGGCTACACCTTC. Protein product: CASSAQGAGYGYTF.

DNA for the CDR3: TGTGCCAGTAGTATATGGCAGGTTAACACTGAAGCTTTCTTT. This translates into CASSIWQVNTEAFF. V and J are TRBV19 and TRBJ1-1; no definite D call. The CDR3 contains 14 residues. V was shortened by 2 bases and J by 2 bases, with 9 bases between the two germline ends. Germline V gene sequence: CDR1 LNHDA, CDR2 SQIVND (reference sequence).